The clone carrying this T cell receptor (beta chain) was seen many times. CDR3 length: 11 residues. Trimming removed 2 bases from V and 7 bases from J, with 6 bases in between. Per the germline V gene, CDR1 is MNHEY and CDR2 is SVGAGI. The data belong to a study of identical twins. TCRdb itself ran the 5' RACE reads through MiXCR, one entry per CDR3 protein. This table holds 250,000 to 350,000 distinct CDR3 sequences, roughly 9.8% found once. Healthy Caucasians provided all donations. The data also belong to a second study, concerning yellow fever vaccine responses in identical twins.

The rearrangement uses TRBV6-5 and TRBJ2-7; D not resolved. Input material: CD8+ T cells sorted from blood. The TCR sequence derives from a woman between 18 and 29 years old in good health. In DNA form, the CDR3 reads TGTGCCAGCAGTTACGAAGGAGAGCAGTACTTC. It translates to CASSYEGEQYF.